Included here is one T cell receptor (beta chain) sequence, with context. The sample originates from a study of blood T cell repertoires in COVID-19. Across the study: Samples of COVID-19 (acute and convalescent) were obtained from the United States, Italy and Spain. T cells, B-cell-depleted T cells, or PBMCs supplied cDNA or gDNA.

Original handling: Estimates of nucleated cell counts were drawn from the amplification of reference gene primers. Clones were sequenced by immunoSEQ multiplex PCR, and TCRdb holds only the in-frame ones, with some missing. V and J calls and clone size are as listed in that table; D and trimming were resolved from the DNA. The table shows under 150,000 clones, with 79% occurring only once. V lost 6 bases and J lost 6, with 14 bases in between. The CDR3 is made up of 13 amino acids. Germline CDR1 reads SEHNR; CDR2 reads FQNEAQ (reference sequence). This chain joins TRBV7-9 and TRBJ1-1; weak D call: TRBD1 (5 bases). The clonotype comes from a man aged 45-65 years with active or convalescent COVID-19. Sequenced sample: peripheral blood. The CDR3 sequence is CASRRSGWAEAFF. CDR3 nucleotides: TGTGCCAGCAGGAGGTCAGGGTGGGCTGAAGCTTTCTTT.